This is a list of T cell receptor beta chains from one sample in a study of shared clonotypes between healthy human individuals. Measured with immunoSEQ multiplex PCR; TCRdb has only the in-frame clones, and not every one. The sample consists of 2 million or so clones, approximately 95% of them appearing once. The source material was naive CD4+ T cells sorted from blood. The receptors were gathered from a man between 18 and 35 years old in good health. The CDR3 runs from the conserved cysteine through the conserved F or W. Fields, in order: V gene, J gene, clone size, D gene, CDR3 protein, CDR3 DNA. D genes are given only for firm matches. Only some rows state a clone size, as once, few, many or a class for expanded clones.

V gene: TRBV5-1
J gene: TRBJ2-7
clone size: .
D gene: .
CDR3 protein: CASSLGSSGRSYEQYF
CDR3 DNA: TGCGCCAGCAGCTTGGGGAGCTCTGGGCGGTCCTACGAGCAGTACTTC

V gene: TRBV4-1
J gene: TRBJ1-2
clone size: .
D gene: .
CDR3 protein: CASSQDVPGFYGYTF
CDR3 DNA: TGCGCCAGCAGCCAAGATGTCCCAGGATTCTATGGCTACACCTTC

V gene: TRBV10-2
J gene: TRBJ1-4
clone size: .
D gene: .
CDR3 protein: CASSSTGPEKLFF
CDR3 DNA: TGCGCCAGCAGTTCTACAGGACCCGAAAAACTGTTTTTT

V gene: TRBV18
J gene: TRBJ1-6
clone size: .
D gene: TRBD1
CDR3 protein: CASSGQGRNSPLHF
CDR3 DNA: TGTGCCAGCTCAGGACAGGGGAGGAATTCACCCCTCCACTTT

V gene: TRBV20-1
J gene: TRBJ1-2
clone size: .
D gene: .
CDR3 protein: CSARTAGYTF
CDR3 DNA: TGCAGTGCTAGGACAGCTGGCTACACCTTC

V gene: TRBV30
J gene: TRBJ2-2
clone size: .
D gene: TRBD1
CDR3 protein: CAWTTGTGGTGELFF
CDR3 DNA: TGTGCCTGGACTACCGGGACAGGGGGCACCGGGGAGCTGTTTTTT

V gene: TRBV30
J gene: TRBJ2-7
clone size: few
D gene: .
CDR3 protein: CAWGPLGGVPYEQYF
CDR3 DNA: TGTGCCTGGGGGCCCCTGGGCGGGGTGCCCTACGAGCAGTACTTC

V gene: TRBV7-6
J gene: TRBJ2-7
clone size: .
D gene: .
CDR3 protein: CASSSTNRIYYEQYF
CDR3 DNA: TGTGCCAGCAGCTCCACGAACAGGATCTACTACGAGCAGTACTTC

V gene: TRBV7-2
J gene: TRBJ2-3
clone size: .
D gene: TRBD2
CDR3 protein: CASSSSGRAGDTQYF
CDR3 DNA: TGTGCCAGCAGCTCGAGCGGGAGGGCCGGAGATACGCAGTATTTT

V gene: TRBV6-6
J gene: TRBJ2-3
clone size: .
D gene: .
CDR3 protein: CASEEPFRTDTQYF
CDR3 DNA: TGTGCCAGCGAGGAGCCCTTTCGCACAGATACGCAGTATTTT

V gene: TRBV7-2
J gene: TRBJ2-7
clone size: .
D gene: .
CDR3 protein: CASSLEGGAGEQYF
CDR3 DNA: TGTGCCAGCAGCTTAGAGGGGGGAGCTGGCGAGCAGTACTTC

V gene: TRBV7-2
J gene: TRBJ1-6
clone size: .
D gene: .
CDR3 protein: CASSLEGYNSPLHF
CDR3 DNA: TGTGCCAGCAGCTTAGAGGGGTATAATTCACCCCTCCACTTT

V gene: TRBV10-1
J gene: TRBJ2-1
clone size: .
D gene: TRBD2
CDR3 protein: CASSEGLAGYNEQFF
CDR3 DNA: TGCGCCAGCAGTGAGGGACTAGCGGGATACAATGAGCAGTTCTTC

V gene: TRBV7-2
J gene: TRBJ2-3
clone size: .
D gene: .
CDR3 protein: CASSYEGSGTQYF
CDR3 DNA: TGTGCCAGCAGCTACGAGGGTTCTGGTACGCAGTATTTT

V gene: TRBV2
J gene: TRBJ2-7
clone size: .
D gene: TRBD1
CDR3 protein: CASSVSWDSSYEQYF
CDR3 DNA: TGTGCCAGCAGTGTTAGCTGGGACAGCTCCTACGAGCAGTACTTC

V gene: TRBV18
J gene: TRBJ2-2
clone size: .
D gene: TRBD1
CDR3 protein: CASSPNRQGAGNTGELFF
CDR3 DNA: TGTGCCAGCTCACCAAACCGCCAGGGGGCGGGAAACACCGGGGAGCTGTTTTTT

V gene: TRBV2
J gene: TRBJ2-7
clone size: .
D gene: TRBD1
CDR3 protein: CASSTDRGVTHEQYF
CDR3 DNA: TGTGCCAGCAGCACGGACAGGGGAGTTACGCACGAGCAGTACTTC

V gene: TRBV4-3
J gene: TRBJ2-1
clone size: .
D gene: TRBD2
CDR3 protein: CASSPQAGGPYNEQFF
CDR3 DNA: TGCGCCAGCAGCCCCCAAGCGGGGGGACCCTACAATGAGCAGTTCTTC

V gene: TRBV18
J gene: TRBJ2-5
clone size: .
D gene: TRBD2
CDR3 protein: CASSPSGMSGSETQYF
CDR3 DNA: TGTGCCAGCTCACCATCCGGAATGAGCGGGAGCGAGACCCAGTACTTC

V gene: TRBV4-3
J gene: TRBJ2-7
clone size: .
D gene: .
CDR3 protein: CASSQEASYEQYF
CDR3 DNA: TGCGCCAGCAGCCAAGAGGCCTCCTACGAGCAGTACTTC

V gene: TRBV30
J gene: TRBJ1-2
clone size: .
D gene: TRBD1
CDR3 protein: CAWSPGQGNYGYTF
CDR3 DNA: TGTGCCTGGAGCCCGGGACAGGGGAACTATGGCTACACCTTC

V gene: TRBV10-3
J gene: TRBJ2-2
clone size: .
D gene: TRBD2
CDR3 protein: CAISSRETGELFF
CDR3 DNA: TGTGCCATCAGTTCGCGGGAGACCGGGGAGCTGTTTTTT

V gene: TRBV10-2
J gene: TRBJ2-7
clone size: .
D gene: .
CDR3 protein: CASSESTYEQYF
CDR3 DNA: TGCGCCAGCAGTGAGAGTACCTACGAGCAGTACTTC

V gene: TRBV27
J gene: TRBJ2-7
clone size: .
D gene: TRBD2
CDR3 protein: CASSFRLAGPNEQYF
CDR3 DNA: TGTGCCAGCAGTTTCAGACTAGCGGGGCCGAACGAGCAGTACTTC

V gene: TRBV6-1
J gene: TRBJ1-2
clone size: .
D gene: .
CDR3 protein: CASRLQGGYGYTF
CDR3 DNA: TGTGCCAGCAGACTACAGGGTGGATATGGCTACACCTTC

V gene: TRBV6-5
J gene: TRBJ1-4
clone size: .
D gene: .
CDR3 protein: CASSWGLNEKLFF
CDR3 DNA: TGTGCCAGCAGCTGGGGTTTAAATGAAAAACTGTTTTTT

V gene: TRBV5-1
J gene: TRBJ2-1
clone size: .
D gene: TRBD2
CDR3 protein: CASSPRSGRTHEQFF
CDR3 DNA: TGCGCCAGCAGCCCACGGAGCGGGAGAACCCATGAGCAGTTCTTC

V gene: TRBV6-5
J gene: TRBJ2-3
clone size: once
D gene: TRBD2
CDR3 protein: CASSYGAGGSTDTQYF
CDR3 DNA: TGTGCCAGCAGTTACGGGGCGGGGGGTTCCACAGATACGCAGTATTTT

V gene: TRBV30
J gene: TRBJ1-1
clone size: .
D gene: TRBD1
CDR3 protein: CAWRDRGQETEAFF
CDR3 DNA: TGTGCCTGGAGGGACAGGGGGCAGGAGACTGAAGCTTTCTTT

V gene: TRBV5-1
J gene: TRBJ1-5
clone size: few
D gene: .
CDR3 protein: CASSPGPLANQPQHF
CDR3 DNA: TGCGCCAGCAGTCCCGGTCCATTAGCGAATCAGCCCCAGCATTTT

V gene: TRBV5-1
J gene: TRBJ1-2
clone size: .
D gene: TRBD1
CDR3 protein: CASSAGTGDYGYTF
CDR3 DNA: TGCGCCAGCAGCGCAGGGACAGGGGATTATGGCTACACCTTC

V gene: TRBV5-6
J gene: TRBJ1-5
clone size: .
D gene: .
CDR3 protein: CASSLSYSNQPQHF
CDR3 DNA: TGTGCCAGCAGCTTGTCATATAGCAATCAGCCCCAGCATTTT

V gene: TRBV5-1
J gene: TRBJ2-7
clone size: .
D gene: TRBD2
CDR3 protein: CASSLVSGEDEQYF
CDR3 DNA: TGCGCCAGCAGCTTGGTTAGCGGGGAGGACGAGCAGTACTTC

V gene: TRBV10-3
J gene: TRBJ2-7
clone size: .
D gene: .
CDR3 protein: CAISESIGRNYEQYF
CDR3 DNA: TGTGCCATCAGTGAGTCGATAGGGCGGAACTACGAGCAGTACTTC

V gene: TRBV7-2
J gene: TRBJ1-1
clone size: .
D gene: TRBD1
CDR3 protein: CASSLVTGGRTEAFF
CDR3 DNA: TGTGCCAGCAGCTTAGTGACAGGGGGAAGAACTGAAGCTTTCTTT

V gene: TRBV5-1
J gene: TRBJ2-5
clone size: once
D gene: TRBD1
CDR3 protein: CASSLGDSLQETQYF
CDR3 DNA: TGCGCCAGCAGCTTGGGGGACAGCTTACAGGAGACCCAGTACTTC

V gene: TRBV7-7
J gene: TRBJ1-4
clone size: .
D gene: .
CDR3 protein: CASSISQGEKLFF
CDR3 DNA: TGTGCTAGCAGCATAAGTCAGGGTGAAAAACTGTTTTTT

V gene: TRBV10-2
J gene: TRBJ1-5
clone size: once
D gene: .
CDR3 protein: CASSESNQPQHF
CDR3 DNA: TGCGCCAGCAGTGAGTCCAATCAGCCCCAGCATTTT

V gene: TRBV20-1
J gene: TRBJ2-7
clone size: .
D gene: .
CDR3 protein: CSARDREQYF
CDR3 DNA: TGCAGTGCTAGAGACAGGGAGCAGTACTTC

V gene: TRBV5-4
J gene: TRBJ2-6
clone size: .
D gene: .
CDR3 protein: CASSFSSGANVLTF
CDR3 DNA: TGTGCCAGCAGCTTCAGCTCTGGGGCCAACGTCCTGACTTTC

V gene: TRBV28
J gene: TRBJ1-5
clone size: .
D gene: .
CDR3 protein: CASSPVQGPKRLSNQPQHF
CDR3 DNA: TGTGCCAGCAGTCCCGTCCAGGGTCCGAAACGTCTAAGCAATCAGCCCCAGCATTTT

V gene: TRBV28
J gene: TRBJ1-5
clone size: .
D gene: .
CDR3 protein: CASSSSGLPPKPQHF
CDR3 DNA: TGTGCCAGCAGTTCGTCGGGACTCCCTCCCAAGCCCCAGCATTTT

V gene: TRBV30
J gene: TRBJ2-7
clone size: .
D gene: .
CDR3 protein: CAWSVFQGKRIGEQYF
CDR3 DNA: TGTGCCTGGAGTGTATTTCAGGGAAAACGTATCGGGGAGCAGTACTTC

V gene: TRBV7-2
J gene: TRBJ2-3
clone size: .
D gene: .
CDR3 protein: CASSSGYTQYF
CDR3 DNA: TGTGCCAGCAGCTCGGGTTACACGCAGTATTTT

V gene: TRBV28
J gene: TRBJ1-2
clone size: .
D gene: .
CDR3 protein: CASSPRVFYGYTF
CDR3 DNA: TGTGCCAGCAGCCCCAGGGTGTTCTATGGCTACACCTTC

V gene: TRBV5-4
J gene: TRBJ2-1
clone size: .
D gene: TRBD1
CDR3 protein: CASRGDHRDSLRNEQFF
CDR3 DNA: TGTGCCAGCAGGGGAGACCACCGGGACAGCCTTAGGAATGAGCAGTTCTTC

V gene: TRBV19
J gene: TRBJ1-5
clone size: .
D gene: TRBD1
CDR3 protein: CASSIPRDRWSNQPQHF
CDR3 DNA: TGTGCCAGTAGTATACCCCGGGACAGATGGAGCAATCAGCCCCAGCATTTT

V gene: TRBV7-9
J gene: TRBJ2-2
clone size: .
D gene: .
CDR3 protein: CASSLGQTTGELFF
CDR3 DNA: TGTGCCAGCAGCTTGGGACAAACCACCGGGGAGCTGTTTTTT

V gene: TRBV18
J gene: TRBJ1-6
clone size: .
D gene: .
CDR3 protein: CASSPGQKFSSPLHF
CDR3 DNA: TGTGCCAGCTCACCAGGACAGAAGTTTTCTTCACCCCTCCACTTT

V gene: TRBV30
J gene: TRBJ1-6
clone size: .
D gene: .
CDR3 protein: CAWSGSNSPLHF
CDR3 DNA: TGTGCCTGGAGTGGCTCTAATTCACCCCTCCACTTT

V gene: TRBV6-5
J gene: TRBJ2-7
clone size: .
D gene: TRBD1
CDR3 protein: CASSLRTGLYEQYF
CDR3 DNA: TGTGCCAGCAGTCTTCGGACAGGGCTCTACGAGCAGTACTTC

V gene: TRBV5-1
J gene: TRBJ2-3
clone size: .
D gene: .
CDR3 protein: CASSSPALAQYF
CDR3 DNA: TGCGCCAGCAGCTCCCCTGCCCTCGCGCAGTATTTT

V gene: TRBV5-1
J gene: TRBJ1-2
clone size: .
D gene: .
CDR3 protein: CASRPSTESGGYTF
CDR3 DNA: TGCGCCAGCCGTCCATCAACAGAGTCGGGTGGCTACACCTTC